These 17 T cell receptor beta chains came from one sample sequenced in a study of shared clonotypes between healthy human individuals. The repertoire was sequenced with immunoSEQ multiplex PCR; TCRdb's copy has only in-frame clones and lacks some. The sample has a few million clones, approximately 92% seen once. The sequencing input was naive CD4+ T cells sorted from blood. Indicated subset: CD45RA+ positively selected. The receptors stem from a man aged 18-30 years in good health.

CDR3 coding DNA: TGTGCCAGCAGCGTAGAGGGCTCGGATACGCAGTATTTT. Its protein product is CASSVEGSDTQYF. The chain combines TRBV9 with TRBJ2-3; no clear D. Germline V lookup: CDR1 SGDLS, CDR2 YYNGEE. The ends were cut back, 0 bases at V and 6 bases at J, with 8 bases in the middle. The CDR3 is made up of 13 amino acids.

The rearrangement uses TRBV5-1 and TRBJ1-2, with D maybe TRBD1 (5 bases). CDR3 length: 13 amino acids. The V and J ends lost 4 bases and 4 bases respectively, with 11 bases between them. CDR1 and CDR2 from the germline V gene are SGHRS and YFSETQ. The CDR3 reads CASSTGRSYGYTF. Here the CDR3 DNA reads TGCGCCAGCAGCACGGGACGGAGCTATGGCTACACCTTC.

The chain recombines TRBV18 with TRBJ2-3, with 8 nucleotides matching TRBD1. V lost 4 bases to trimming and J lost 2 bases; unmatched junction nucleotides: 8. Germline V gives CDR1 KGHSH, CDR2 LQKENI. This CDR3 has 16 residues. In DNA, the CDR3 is TGTGCCAGCTCACAAATGAGGACAGGGACCACAGATACGCAGTATTTT. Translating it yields CASSQMRTGTTDTQYF.

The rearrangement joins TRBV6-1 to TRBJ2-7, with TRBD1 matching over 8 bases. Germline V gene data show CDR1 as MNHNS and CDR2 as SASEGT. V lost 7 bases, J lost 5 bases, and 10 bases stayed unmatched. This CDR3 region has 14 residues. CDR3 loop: CASTWTGKVNEQYF. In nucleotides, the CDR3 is TGTGCCAGCACCTGGACAGGGAAAGTCAACGAGCAGTACTTC.

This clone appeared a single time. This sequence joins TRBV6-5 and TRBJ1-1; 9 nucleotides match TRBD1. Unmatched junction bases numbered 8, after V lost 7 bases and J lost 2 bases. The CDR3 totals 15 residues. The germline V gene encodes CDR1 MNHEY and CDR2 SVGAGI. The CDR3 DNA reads TGTGCCAGCATCACTCTAACAGGGGGCAACACTGAAGCTTTCTTT. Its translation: CASITLTGGNTEAFF.

This CDR3 is CASSIDRTNYGYTF. CDR3 coding DNA: TGTGCCAGCTCCATAGACAGGACGAACTATGGCTACACCTTC. The J gene is TRBJ1-2, the V gene TRBV18, with D possibly TRBD1 on 6 matching bases. V was cut by 6 bases and J by 2 bases, with 13 bases left in between. The CDR3 is 14 residues long. CDR1 is KGHSH and CDR2 is LQKENI in the germline V gene.

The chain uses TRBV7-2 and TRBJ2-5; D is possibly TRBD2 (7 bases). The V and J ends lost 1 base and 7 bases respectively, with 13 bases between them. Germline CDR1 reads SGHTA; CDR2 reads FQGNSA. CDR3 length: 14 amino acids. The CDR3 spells CASSLVVGGGTQYF. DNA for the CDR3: TGTGCCAGCAGCTTAGTTGTGGGAGGGGGGACCCAGTACTTC.

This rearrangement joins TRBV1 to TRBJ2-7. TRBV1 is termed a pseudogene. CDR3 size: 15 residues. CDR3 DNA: TGCACCAGCAGCCAAGGCCGGGACCACTCCTACGAGCAGTACTTC. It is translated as CTSSQGRDHSYEQYF.

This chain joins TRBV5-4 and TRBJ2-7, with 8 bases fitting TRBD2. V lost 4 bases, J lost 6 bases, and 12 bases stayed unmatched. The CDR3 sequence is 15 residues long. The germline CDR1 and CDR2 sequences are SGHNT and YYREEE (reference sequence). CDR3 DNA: TGTGCCAGCAGCGACACTAGCGGACTCCGGTCCGAGCAGTACTTC. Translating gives CASSDTSGLRSEQYF.

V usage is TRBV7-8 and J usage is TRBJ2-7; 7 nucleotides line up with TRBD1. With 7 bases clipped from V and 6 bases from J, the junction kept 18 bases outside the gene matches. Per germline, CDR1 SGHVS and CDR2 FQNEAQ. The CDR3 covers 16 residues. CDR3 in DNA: TGTGCCAGCATCCCCGTTGGGACAGCTCAGGTTTCCGAGCAGTACTTC. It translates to CASIPVGTAQVSEQYF.

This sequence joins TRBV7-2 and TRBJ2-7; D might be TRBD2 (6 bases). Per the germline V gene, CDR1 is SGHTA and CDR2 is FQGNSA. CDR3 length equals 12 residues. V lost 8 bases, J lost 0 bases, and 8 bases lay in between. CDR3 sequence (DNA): TGTGCCAGCGGGAGGAGCTCCTACGAGCAGTACTTC. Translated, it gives CASGRSSYEQYF.

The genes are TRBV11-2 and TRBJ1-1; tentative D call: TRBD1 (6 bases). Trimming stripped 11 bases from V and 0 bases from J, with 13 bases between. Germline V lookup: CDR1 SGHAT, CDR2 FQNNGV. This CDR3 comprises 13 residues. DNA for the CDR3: TGTGCCTCCATACAGGGCATGAACACTGAAGCTTTCTTT. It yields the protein CASIQGMNTEAFF.

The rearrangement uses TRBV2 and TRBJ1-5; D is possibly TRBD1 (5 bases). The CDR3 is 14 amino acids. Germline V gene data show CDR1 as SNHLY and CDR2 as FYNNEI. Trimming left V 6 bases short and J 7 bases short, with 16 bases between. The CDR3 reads CASSRDSKEQPQHF. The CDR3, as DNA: TGTGCCAGCAGCCGGGACTCCAAGGAACAGCCCCAGCATTTT.

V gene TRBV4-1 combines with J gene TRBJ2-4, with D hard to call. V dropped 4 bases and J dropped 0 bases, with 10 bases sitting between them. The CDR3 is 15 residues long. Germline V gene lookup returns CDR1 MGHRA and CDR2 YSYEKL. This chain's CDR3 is CASSPGPGAKNIQYF. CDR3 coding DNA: TGCGCCAGCAGCCCCGGACCTGGAGCCAAAAACATTCAGTACTTC.

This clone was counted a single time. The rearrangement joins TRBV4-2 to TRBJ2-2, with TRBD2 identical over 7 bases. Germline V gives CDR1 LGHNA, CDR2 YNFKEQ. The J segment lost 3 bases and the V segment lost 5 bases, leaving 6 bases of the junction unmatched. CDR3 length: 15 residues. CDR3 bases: TGTGCCAGCAGCTTTCGCGGGGGAGACACCGGGGAGCTGTTTTTT. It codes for CASSFRGGDTGELFF.

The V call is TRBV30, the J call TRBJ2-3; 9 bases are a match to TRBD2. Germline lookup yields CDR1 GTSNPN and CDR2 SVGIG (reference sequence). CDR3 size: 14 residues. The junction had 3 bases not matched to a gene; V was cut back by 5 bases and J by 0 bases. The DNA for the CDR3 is TGTGCCTGGGGGCGGGAGGGGAGCACAGATACGCAGTATTTT. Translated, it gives CAWGREGSTDTQYF.

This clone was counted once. The CDR3 protein is CASSAGLAETQYF. In DNA, the CDR3 is TGTGCCAGCAGTGCGGGACTAGCGGAGACCCAGTACTTC. This chain connects TRBV25-1 to TRBJ2-5; 10 bases align to TRBD2. V dropped 4 bases and J dropped 5; count of bases not matched to a gene: 1. The CDR3 loop spans 13 amino acids. From germline, CDR1 is MGHDK and CDR2 SYGVNS.